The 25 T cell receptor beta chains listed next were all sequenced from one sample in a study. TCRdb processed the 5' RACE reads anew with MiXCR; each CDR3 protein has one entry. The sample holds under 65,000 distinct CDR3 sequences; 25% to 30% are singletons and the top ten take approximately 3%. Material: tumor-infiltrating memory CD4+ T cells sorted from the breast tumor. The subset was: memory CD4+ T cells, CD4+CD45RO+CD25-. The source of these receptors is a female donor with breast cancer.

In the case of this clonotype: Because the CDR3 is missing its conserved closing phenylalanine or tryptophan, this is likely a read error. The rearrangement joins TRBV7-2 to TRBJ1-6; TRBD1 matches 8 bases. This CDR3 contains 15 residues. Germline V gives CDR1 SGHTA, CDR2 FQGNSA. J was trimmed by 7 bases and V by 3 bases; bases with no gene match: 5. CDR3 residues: CASSLDRAPNSPLHS. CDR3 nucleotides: TGTGCCAGCAGCTTGGACAGGGCTCCAAATTCACCCCTCCACTCT.

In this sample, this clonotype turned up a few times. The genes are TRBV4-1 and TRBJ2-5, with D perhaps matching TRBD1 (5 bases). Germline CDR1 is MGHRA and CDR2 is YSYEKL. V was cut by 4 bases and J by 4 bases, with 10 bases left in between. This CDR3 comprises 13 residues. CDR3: CASSPREGETQYF. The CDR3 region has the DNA TGCGCCAGCAGCCCCAGGGAAGGAGAGACCCAGTACTTC.

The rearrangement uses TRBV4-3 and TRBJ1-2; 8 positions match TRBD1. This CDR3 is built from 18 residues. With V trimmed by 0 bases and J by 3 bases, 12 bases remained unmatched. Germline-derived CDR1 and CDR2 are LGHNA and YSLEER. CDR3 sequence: CASSQDPSPDRAHYGYTF. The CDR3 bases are TGCGCCAGCAGCCAAGACCCCTCTCCGGACAGGGCGCACTATGGCTACACCTTC.

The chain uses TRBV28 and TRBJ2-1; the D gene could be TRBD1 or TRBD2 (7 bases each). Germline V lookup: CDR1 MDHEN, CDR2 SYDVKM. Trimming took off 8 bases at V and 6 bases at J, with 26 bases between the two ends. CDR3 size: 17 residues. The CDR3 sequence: CASGGGGGRVLGNEQFF. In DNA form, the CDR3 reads TGTGCCAGCGGAGGGGGCGGCGGGAGAGTATTGGGCAATGAGCAGTTCTTC.

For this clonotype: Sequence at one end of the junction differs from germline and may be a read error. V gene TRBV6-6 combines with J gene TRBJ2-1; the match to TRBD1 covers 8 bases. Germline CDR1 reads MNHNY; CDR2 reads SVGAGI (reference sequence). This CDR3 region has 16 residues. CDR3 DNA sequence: TGTGCCAGCACGCCCGTCGGACAGGGTGAAAAAGATGAGCAATTCTTC. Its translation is CASTPVGQGEKDEQFF.

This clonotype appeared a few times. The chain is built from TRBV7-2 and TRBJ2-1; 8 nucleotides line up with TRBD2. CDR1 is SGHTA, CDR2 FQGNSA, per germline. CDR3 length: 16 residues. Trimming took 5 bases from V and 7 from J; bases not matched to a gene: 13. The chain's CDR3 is CASSTRTSSSWNEQFF. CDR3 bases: TGTGCCAGCAGCACGCGGACTAGCTCATCTTGGAATGAGCAGTTCTTC.

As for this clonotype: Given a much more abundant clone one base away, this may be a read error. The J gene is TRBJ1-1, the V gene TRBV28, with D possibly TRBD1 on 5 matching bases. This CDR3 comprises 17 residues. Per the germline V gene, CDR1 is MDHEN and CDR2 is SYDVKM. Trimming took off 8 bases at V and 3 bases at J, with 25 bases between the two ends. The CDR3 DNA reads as TGTGCCAGCCAACCTCCCCAAGGCAGCCGGGGACACACTGAAGCTTTCTTT. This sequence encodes CASQPPQGSRGHTEAFF.

For the CDR3, the DNA is TGCAGTGCTAGAGATTTGAGCGGGAGGGGGGATGAGCAGTTCTTC. Its translation: CSARDLSGRGDEQFF. J is TRBJ2-1 and V is TRBV20-1, with 10 positions matching TRBD2. V lost 0 bases to trimming and J lost 8 bases; unmatched junction nucleotides: 7. CDR1 and CDR2 (germline): DFQATT, SNEGSKA (reference sequence). The CDR3 sequence is 15 residues long.

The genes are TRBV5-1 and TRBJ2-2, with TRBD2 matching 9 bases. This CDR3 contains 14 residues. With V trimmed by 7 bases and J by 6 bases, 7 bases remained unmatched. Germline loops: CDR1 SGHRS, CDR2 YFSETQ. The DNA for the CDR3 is TGCGCCAGCGGCGGGGGGGCGATAGCCGGGGAGCTGTTTTTT. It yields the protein CASGGGAIAGELFF.

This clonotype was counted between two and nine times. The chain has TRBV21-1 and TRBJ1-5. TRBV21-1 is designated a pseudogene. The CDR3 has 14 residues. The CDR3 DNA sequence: TGTGCCAGCAGCAAACTTCAGTGGTATCAGCCCCAGCATTTT. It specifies CASSKLQWYQPQHF.

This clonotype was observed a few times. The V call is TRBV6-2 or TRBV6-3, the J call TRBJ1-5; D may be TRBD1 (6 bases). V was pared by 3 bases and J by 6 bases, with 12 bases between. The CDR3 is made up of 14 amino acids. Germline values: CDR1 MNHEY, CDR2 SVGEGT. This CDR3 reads CASSYEQGIQPQHF. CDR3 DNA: TGTGCCAGCAGTTATGAACAGGGAATTCAGCCCCAGCATTTT.

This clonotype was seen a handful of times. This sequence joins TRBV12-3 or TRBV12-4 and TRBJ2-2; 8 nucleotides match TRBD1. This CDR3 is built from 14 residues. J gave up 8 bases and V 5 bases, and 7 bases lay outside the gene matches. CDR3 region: CASSPQGARGELFF. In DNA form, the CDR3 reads TGTGCCAGCAGTCCTCAGGGGGCGCGAGGGGAGCTGTTTTTT.

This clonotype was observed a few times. The CDR3 loop reads CASSVTGDQYQPQHF. The CDR3, as DNA: TGTGCCAGCAGTGTAACGGGGGACCAGTATCAGCCCCAGCATTTT. The V gene is TRBV2, the J gene TRBJ1-5; D might be TRBD1 (5 bases). Germline CDR1 and CDR2: SNHLY and FYNNEI. The CDR3 has 15 amino acids. Trimming cost V 4 bases and J 5 bases, with 15 bases left between them.

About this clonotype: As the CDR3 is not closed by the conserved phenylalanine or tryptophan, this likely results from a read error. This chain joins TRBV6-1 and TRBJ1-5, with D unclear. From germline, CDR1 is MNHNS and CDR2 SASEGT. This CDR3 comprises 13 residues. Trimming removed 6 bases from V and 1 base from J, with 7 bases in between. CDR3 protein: CASSVESNQPQHL. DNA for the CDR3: TGTGCCAGCAGCGTAGAAAGCAATCAGCCCCAGCATTTG.

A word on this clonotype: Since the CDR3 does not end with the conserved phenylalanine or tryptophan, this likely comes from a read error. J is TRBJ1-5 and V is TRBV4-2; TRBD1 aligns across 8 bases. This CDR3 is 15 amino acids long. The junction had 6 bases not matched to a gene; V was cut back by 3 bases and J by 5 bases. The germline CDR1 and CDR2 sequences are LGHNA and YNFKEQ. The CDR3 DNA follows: TGTGCCAGCAGCCATGGGGACAGGAGCGATCAGCCCCAGCATTCT. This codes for CASSHGDRSDQPQHS.

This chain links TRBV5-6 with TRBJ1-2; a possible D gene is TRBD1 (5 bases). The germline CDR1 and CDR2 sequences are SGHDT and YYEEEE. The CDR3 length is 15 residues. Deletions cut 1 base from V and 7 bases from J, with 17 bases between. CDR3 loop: CASSLNRPGLSGYTF. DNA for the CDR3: TGTGCCAGCAGCTTGAACCGGCCAGGGTTAAGTGGCTACACCTTC.

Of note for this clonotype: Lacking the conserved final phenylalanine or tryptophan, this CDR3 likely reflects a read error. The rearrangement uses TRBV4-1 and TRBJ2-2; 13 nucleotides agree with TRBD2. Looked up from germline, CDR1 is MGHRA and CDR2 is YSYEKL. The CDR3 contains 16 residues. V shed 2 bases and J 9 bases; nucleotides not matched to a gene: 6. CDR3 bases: TGCGCCAGCAGCCAACCGACTAGCGGGGGGACCAGGGAGCTGTTTGTC. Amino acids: CASSQPTSGGTRELFV.

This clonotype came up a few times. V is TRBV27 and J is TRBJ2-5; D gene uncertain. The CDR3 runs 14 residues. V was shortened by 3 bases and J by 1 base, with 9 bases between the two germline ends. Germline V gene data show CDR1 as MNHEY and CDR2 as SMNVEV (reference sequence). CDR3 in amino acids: CASSFLGSQETQYF. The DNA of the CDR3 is TGTGCCAGCAGTTTCCTCGGCAGCCAAGAGACCCAGTACTTC.

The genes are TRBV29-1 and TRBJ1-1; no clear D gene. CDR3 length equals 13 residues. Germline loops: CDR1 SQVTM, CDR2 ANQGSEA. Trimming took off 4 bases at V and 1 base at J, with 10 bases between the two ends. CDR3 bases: TGCAGCGTTGCCCGTGAGGGGAACACTGAAGCTTTCTTT. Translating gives CSVAREGNTEAFF.

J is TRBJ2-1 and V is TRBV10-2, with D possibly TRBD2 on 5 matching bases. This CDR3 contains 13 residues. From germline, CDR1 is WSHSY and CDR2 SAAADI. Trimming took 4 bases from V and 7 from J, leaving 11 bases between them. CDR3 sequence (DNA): TGCGCCAGCAGTGCGAGGGCGCGTAATGAGCAGTTCTTC. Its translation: CASSARARNEQFF.

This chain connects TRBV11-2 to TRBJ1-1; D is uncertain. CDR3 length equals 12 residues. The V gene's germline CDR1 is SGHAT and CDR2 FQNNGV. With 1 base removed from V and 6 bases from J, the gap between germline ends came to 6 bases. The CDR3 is CASSLVYSEAFF. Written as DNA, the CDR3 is TGTGCCAGCAGCTTAGTATACTCTGAAGCTTTCTTT.

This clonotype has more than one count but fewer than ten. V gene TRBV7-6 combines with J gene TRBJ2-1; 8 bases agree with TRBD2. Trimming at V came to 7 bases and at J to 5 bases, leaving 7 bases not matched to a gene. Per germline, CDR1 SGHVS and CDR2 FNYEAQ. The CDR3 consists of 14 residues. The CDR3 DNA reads TGTGCCAGCAACCCGGGAGGGGCTCACAATGAGCAGTTCTTC. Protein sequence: CASNPGGAHNEQFF.

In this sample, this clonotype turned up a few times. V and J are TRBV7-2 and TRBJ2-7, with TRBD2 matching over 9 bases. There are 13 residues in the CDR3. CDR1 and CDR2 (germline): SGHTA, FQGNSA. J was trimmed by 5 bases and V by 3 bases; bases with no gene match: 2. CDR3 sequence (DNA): TGTGCCAGCAGCTTTCGACTAGCGGACGAGCAGTACTTC. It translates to CASSFRLADEQYF.

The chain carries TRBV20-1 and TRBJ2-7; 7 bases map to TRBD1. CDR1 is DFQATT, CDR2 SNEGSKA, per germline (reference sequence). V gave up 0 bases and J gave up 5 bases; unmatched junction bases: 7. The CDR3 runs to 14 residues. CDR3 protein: CSARDRTGRDEQYF. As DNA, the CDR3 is TGCAGTGCTAGAGATCGGACAGGTCGCGACGAGCAGTACTTC.

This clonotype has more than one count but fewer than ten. The DNA for the CDR3 is TGTGCCAGCAGTTTATTGGGTCGTACAGGAGACAACACTGAAGCTTTCTTT. It is translated as CASSLLGRTGDNTEAFF. The chain couples TRBV28 to TRBJ1-1, with D maybe TRBD1 (5 bases). CDR1 and CDR2 (germline): MDHEN, SYDVKM. This CDR3 region has 17 residues. Trimming removed 1 base from V and 2 bases from J, with 17 bases in between.